Listed below are T cell receptor beta chains from one sample, sequenced in a study of PD-1 blockade in classical Hodgkin lymphoma. Measured with immunoSEQ multiplex PCR; TCRdb has only the in-frame clones, and not every one. The sample has roughly 68,000 clones, roughly 92% seen once. The specimen was peripheral blood mononuclear cells (PBMCs). The receptor set was obtained from a human donor with classical Hodgkin lymphoma. The conserved cysteine and the conserved F or W are not part of the CDR3 here. The size entry is marked missing in some rows and otherwise reads once, few, many or a size class.

abundance,v_gene,CDR3aa
once,TRBV5-4,ASSPWTGGLSPLH
-,TRBV19,ASSIRRERGRGGTQY
-,TRBV10-2,ASRGGRDTEAF
-,TRBV2,ASSAPWQGDGYT
-,TRBV9,ASSVVQGKHGYT
once,TRBV6-6,ASSYGDRGLGNTIY
-,TRBV7-2,ASSLSQKQY
-,TRBV7-6,ASSNALYGYT
-,TRBV5-6,ASSLRRGRYNEQF
-,TRBV19,ASRYTFANTGELF
-,TRBV29-1,SVWPEGRQKNTEAF
once,TRBV10-3,AISHDTQETQY
once,TRBV28,ASSSGDITGSYGYT
-,TRBV6-5,ASRTLQGKY
-,TRBV18,ASSFGTGGTEAF
-,TRBV19,ASSISGQVSTDTQY
-,TRBV4-1,ASSQRSGDGTGELF
-,TRBV7-6,ASSLQPSGGGETQY
-,TRBV7-2,ASSFMAGGETQY
-,TRBV18,ASSKQGPNEKLF
-,TRBV27,ASRAVARLWREQF
-,TRBV4-1,ASSQVGSRVSEKLF
-,TRBV6-5,ASSRNRDFDGGYT
-,TRBV11-2,ASSFPSGRGYT
-,TRBV5-1,ASSFQRGDTQY
-,TRBV7-9,ASSLGGWSEQY
-,TRBV6-6,ASSYGRATNQPQH